This T cell receptor (beta chain) was documented in a study of shared clonotypes between healthy human individuals (dated by TCRdb to 2018 to 2020). A note on the overall study: Three men and a couple of women, aged 18 to 49 years, made up the cohort. For each donor, CD4 naive and CD4 memory were each given three plates, CD8 naive was given two plates, and CD8 memory was given one plate. The study deeply sequenced blood TCR repertoires of about 5 healthy adults to estimate repertoire size and the extent of clonotype sharing between individuals. To increase sequencing depth and limit assay-specific biases, different laboratories used diverse techniques to prepare libraries and sequence TCR repertoires. Per donor, leukapheresis produced somewhere between about 0.94 and 8.9 billion PBMCs. Broad study findings and their caveats: When a few donors were compared, the shared fraction of clonotypes was around 5% for naive CD4, less than 4% for naive CD8, 2.3% for memory CD4, and 0.35% to 0.4% for memory CD8. Rarefaction of sorted-subset datasets indicated incomplete sequencing despite the large sequencing depth. Because the study included a small number of donors, the genetic and exposure-history diversity represented was limited. Based on pairwise subsampling, the degree of clonotype sharing among donors was expected to be affected by sequencing depth. Larger estimated clonotype richness was generally found for naive subsets than for memory subsets. Higher generation probabilities were observed for clonotypes shared by all four sorted-subset donors than for non-shared clonotypes. Sampling was restricted to blood, and TCR repertoires in tissue are likely to differ from TCR repertoires in blood.

Here V drops 4 bases and J drops 7 bases, and the junction holds 19 bases not matched to any gene. The CDR3 sequence holds 17 residues, the cysteine and phenylalanine included. CDR3 DNA is the only sequence kept; it has 51 bases, read in frame from the first base. CDR1 and CDR2, looked up from the germline V gene, are SGHRS and YFSETQ. On this clone: Its antigen specificity is not known. No much larger clone exists at a distance of one base, and base qualities are not known.

Healthy HIV-negative adults with no recently reported acute infections or vaccinations were included as donors. Only Caucasian adults living in Nashville, Tennessee, USA were represented among the donors. The CD8 memory samples were a combination of magnetically selected CD45RO+ cells and CCR7-negative CD45RA+ effector memory (TemRA) cells. Blood was collected by leukapheresis, and PBMCs were isolated by Ficoll-Histopaque density gradient centrifugation and then cryopreserved in liquid nitrogen vapor phase. Purity and quantity of every magnetically sorted T cell population were checked by analytical flow cytometry. Genomic DNA was isolated from every sorted fraction and measured by UV absorbance on a Nanodrop 2000c. Using the deep immunoSEQ assay, TCR CDR3 regions were amplified from genomic DNA by multiplex PCR. Extracted genomic DNA from each cell subset was spread evenly across all wells of several immunoSEQ 96-well plates, with each plate serving as a replicate. For sorted subsets, each replicate PCR was loaded with roughly 200 ng genomic DNA, equivalent to about 33,000 T cell genomes. Purified libraries were measured with a Qubit 3.0 fluorometer, size-checked on a Bioanalyzer 2100, and measured again with the KAPA Library Quantification kit. Every immunoSEQ 96-well plate was sequenced on a dedicated single-read 150-cycle Illumina NextSeq 550 flow cell. The study's own analysis went as follows. Because only junctional sequences without quality scores were contained in the immunoSEQ output, filtering matching that applied to full-length reads could not be performed. Sequences were annotated with PyIR, a Python wrapper for IgBLAST v1.9, using IMGT germline references to assign V/J genes and CDR3. Any read was removed if the V/J assignment was weak (E-value above 1e-6), the CDR3 was missing, or the read contained stop codons, out-of-frame junctions, or ambiguous translated residues. V3J clonotypes were defined as sequences sharing an identical inferred V gene, J gene, and CDR3 amino acid sequence. Percentage overlap between repertoires was computed as shared unique clonotypes divided by the size of the smaller repertoire. RTK rarefaction, the Chao1 estimator, and Recon v2.1 estimates of unobserved clonotypes were used to assess repertoire richness. Generation probabilities for all TCRbeta clonotypes obtained by the gDNA method from a handful of donors were computed using OLGA. What TCRdb holds here is the immuneACCESS table cut down to in-frame rearrangements. Part of the clones is not present; checked against another copy, under half of the missing clones reflect an unresolved V gene, and the others are unexplained. V, J and clone size derive from that table, while D and trimming were established from the DNA sequence. This sample comprises 110,000 or so clones, about 63% of them detected only once. Clones ranked in the top ten supply around 23% of the sample.

Recombination linked TRBV5-1 to TRBJ1-2; 7 middle bases align to TRBD1. The sample taken for sequencing was memory CD8+ T cells sorted from blood. The intended sense of this specimen's cell subset or site label: CD45RO+ cells pooled with CCR7-negative TemRA cells. This clonotype originated in a woman aged 25 to 39 in good health. The bases are TGCGCCAGCAGCCAGGGGGTCCGACCCGTCGCCCTAGGTGGCTACACCTTC. This codes for CASSQGVRPVALGGYTF.